This T cell receptor (beta chain) was obtained from a study of blood T cells in healthy people across ages. Using a J-beta primer mix together with a sample-barcoded 5' primer, a second PCR was run for roughly 7 to 12 cycles. Every cDNA was tagged by a template-switch adaptor with 12 random nucleotides. TCRdb independently ran MiXCR on the 5' RACE reads; one entry per CDR3 protein. The sample has some 940,000 distinct CDR3 sequences, just under 30% seen once; the top ten hold roughly a tenth. V gave up 3 bases and J gave up 11 bases; unmatched junction bases: 23. There are 20 residues in the CDR3. CDR1 and CDR2 from the germline V gene are MNHEY and SMNVEV (reference sequence). Per individual sample, total RNA of at least 5 micrograms was extracted. This same sample was also part of a study on T cells of mothers and their children. That paper states: Inherited differences only slightly affect thymic shaping of TCR recombination output. An overlap that was slightly higher, though non-significant, was seen in related mother-child pairs versus unrelated pairs.

This receptor was identified in a woman aged 40 to 50 in good health. The gene calls are TRBV27 and TRBJ2-5, with 14 bases identical to TRBD2. Sequencing input: blood. The CDR3 bases are TGTGCCAGCAGTTTGGCCGGTCCGGGACTAGCGGGGGCCCGCTGGGATGAGCAGTACTTC. Residues: CASSLAGPGLAGARWDEQYF.